The 9 T cell receptor beta chains below come from one sample, sequenced in a study of blood T cell repertoires in COVID-19. TCRdb keeps only in-frame clones here, not all; method: immunoSEQ multiplex PCR. The sample contains around 700,000 clones, more than 80% of which appear only once. The material sequenced was peripheral blood. These receptors were taken from a woman younger than 35 with acute or convalescent COVID-19.

As DNA, the CDR3 is TGTGCCAGTAGTATAAGCGGGCGCGGCCGAGGAGAGCAGTACTTC. Its translation is CASSISGRGRGEQYF. V is TRBV19 and J is TRBJ2-7; maybe TRBD2 (6 bases). This CDR3 is 15 amino acids long. The V gene lost 2 bases and the J gene lost 7 bases, with 18 bases spanning the gap. Germline V gives CDR1 LNHDA, CDR2 SQIVND (reference sequence).

Only one count was recorded for this clone. V and J are TRBV15 and TRBJ2-3; D remains ambiguous. The V end was cut by 5 bases, the J end by 2 bases, with 14 bases between. The CDR3 is 15 residues long. Germline V gene data show CDR1 as LNHNV and CDR2 as YYDKDF (reference sequence). The CDR3 DNA is TGTGCCACCAGCGCTCGCCGCCAGTCCACAGATACGCAGTATTTT. This codes for CATSARRQSTDTQYF.

The V and J genes are TRBV19 and TRBJ2-1; 8 positions agree with TRBD1. The CDR3 sequence is 13 residues long. The J segment lost 4 bases and the V segment lost 7 bases, leaving 3 bases of the junction unmatched. Per germline, CDR1 LNHDA and CDR2 SQIVND (reference sequence). CDR3 in amino acids: CASTRGPYNEQFF. DNA of the CDR3: TGTGCCAGTACCAGGGGGCCTTACAATGAGCAGTTCTTC.

This clone was detected only once. The J gene is TRBJ1-5, the V gene TRBV19; 10 nucleotides agree with TRBD1. The CDR3 is 15 amino acids. Losses at the gene ends were 3 bases for V and 8 bases for J; bases not matched to a gene: 7. In germline, CDR1 is LNHDA, CDR2 SQIVND (reference sequence). Here the CDR3 reads CASSMMTGGAEPQHF. CDR3 nucleotides: TGTGCCAGTAGTATGATGACAGGGGGCGCGGAGCCCCAGCATTTT. Using reference TRBV19 and TRBJ1-5 for the parts outside the CDR3, the full variable domain is DGGITQSPKYLFRKEGQNVTLSCEQNLNHDAMYWYRQDPGQGLRLIYYSQIVNDFQKGDIAEGYSVSREKKESFPLTVTSAQKNPTAFYLCASSMMTGGAEPQHFGDGTRLSIL.

Comment on this clone: Other DNA sequences of this sample code for an identical CDR3. The rearrangement joins TRBV7-2 to TRBJ2-7; 10 nucleotides align to TRBD1. CDR1 is SGHTA and CDR2 is FQGNSA in the germline V gene. J gave up 4 bases and V 5 bases, and 5 bases lay outside the gene matches. The CDR3 is 14 residues long. CDR3 bases: TGTGCCAGCAGCCCGAGGACAGGGGGGTACGAGCAGTACTTC. Encoded protein: CASSPRTGGYEQYF.

CDR3 amino acids: CASSHWRLRMNTEAFF. The DNA of the CDR3 is TGCGCCAGCAGTCATTGGCGACTGCGAATGAACACTGAAGCTTTCTTT. The chain links TRBV23-1 to TRBJ1-1; D is ambiguous. TRBV23-1 is annotated as an ORF whose role is uncertain. Deletions cut 3 bases from V and 0 bases from J, with 14 bases between. This CDR3 is 16 amino acids long.

The chain recombines TRBV2 with TRBJ2-5, with 8 bases matching TRBD1. Germline V gene data show CDR1 as SNHLY and CDR2 as FYNNEI. This CDR3 is built from 15 residues. V lost 1 base, J lost 4 bases, and 5 bases stayed unmatched. The chain's CDR3 is CASSEDGRGRETQYF. The CDR3 DNA sequence: TGTGCCAGCAGTGAAGACGGCAGGGGGCGAGAGACCCAGTACTTC.

A single count supports this clone. The chain uses TRBV14 and TRBJ2-5; no reliable D call. This CDR3 has 16 residues. Germline V gene sequence: CDR1 SGHDN, CDR2 FVKESK. With 0 bases removed from V and 3 bases from J, the gap between germline ends came to 14 bases. The CDR3 reads CASSQELQKHKETQYF. The CDR3 coding sequence is TGTGCCAGCAGCCAAGAATTACAGAAACACAAAGAGACCCAGTACTTC.

The chain employs TRBV18 and TRBJ1-2, with D hard to call. The CDR3 has 15 amino acids. Per the germline V gene, CDR1 is KGHSH and CDR2 is LQKENI. V shed 3 bases and J shed 5 bases, with 16 bases lying between them. CDR3 coding DNA: TGTGCCAGCTCACCTATAAATAGTCCGGGGTATGGCTACACCTTC. It encodes CASSPINSPGYGYTF.